The rows below give T cell receptor beta chains drawn from one sample of a study of T cell responses to AZD1222 COVID-19 vaccine. Method: immunoSEQ multiplex PCR; TCRdb's copy keeps in-frame clones and lacks some. The sample consists of roughly 70,000 clones, around 90% of them appearing once. This specimen was peripheral blood, taken 28 days after the second dose of the MenACWY control vaccine. The receptors here all came from an adult who received the MenACWY meningococcal vaccine as a control. The CDR3 runs from the conserved cysteine through the conserved F or W.

V: TRBV3-1/TRBV3-2; J: TRBJ2-7; CDR3: CASSQPTAAPPYEQYF
V: TRBV4-3; J: TRBJ2-1; CDR3: CASSQDQAFSVSYNEQFF
V: TRBV29-1; J: TRBJ1-2; CDR3: CSVRWTTGTNYGYTF
V: TRBV11-2; J: TRBJ2-4; CDR3: CASSSLGLAPIQYF
V: TRBV4-3; J: TRBJ1-1; CDR3: CASSPRAGGTEAFF
V: TRBV7-8; J: TRBJ1-3; CDR3: CASSLTGGGSGNTIYF
V: TRBV28; J: TRBJ2-1; CDR3: CASSPTNEQFF
V: TRBV2; J: TRBJ2-1; CDR3: CASSGAGGPNEQFF
V: TRBV3-1/TRBV3-2; J: TRBJ2-1; CDR3: CASSQTPSGNEQFF
V: TRBV19; J: TRBJ2-2; CDR3: CASSIVGHTGELFF
V: TRBV19; J: TRBJ1-3; CDR3: CATLKQGAWGNTIYF